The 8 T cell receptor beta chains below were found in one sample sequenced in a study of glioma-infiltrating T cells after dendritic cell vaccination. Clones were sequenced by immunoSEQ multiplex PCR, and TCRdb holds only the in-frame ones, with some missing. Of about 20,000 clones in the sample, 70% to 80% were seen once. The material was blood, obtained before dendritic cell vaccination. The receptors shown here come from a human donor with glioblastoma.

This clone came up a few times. The CDR3 region has the DNA TGTGCCAGCAGTCAAAACGGACAGGGAGGCGATACGCAGTATTTT. Protein sequence: CASSQNGQGGDTQYF. The chain is built from TRBV6-6 and TRBJ2-3; 8 bases line up with TRBD1. The germline V gene has CDR1 MNHNY and CDR2 SVGAGI (reference sequence). CDR3 length: 15 amino acids. V trimming: 5 bases; J trimming: 6 bases; junction bases outside the gene matches: 10.

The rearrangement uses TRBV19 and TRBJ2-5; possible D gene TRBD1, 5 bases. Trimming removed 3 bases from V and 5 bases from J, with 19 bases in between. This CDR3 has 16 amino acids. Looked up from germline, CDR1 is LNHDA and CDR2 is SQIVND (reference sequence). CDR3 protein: CASSISTQGAHETQYF. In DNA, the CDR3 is TGTGCCAGTAGTATTTCCACGCAAGGGGCTCATGAGACCCAGTACTTC.

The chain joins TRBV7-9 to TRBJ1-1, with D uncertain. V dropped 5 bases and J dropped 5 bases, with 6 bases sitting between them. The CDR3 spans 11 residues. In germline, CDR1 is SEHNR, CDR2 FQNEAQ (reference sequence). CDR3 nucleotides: TGTGCCAGCAGCCCCCCAACTGAAGCTTTCTTT. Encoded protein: CASSPPTEAFF.

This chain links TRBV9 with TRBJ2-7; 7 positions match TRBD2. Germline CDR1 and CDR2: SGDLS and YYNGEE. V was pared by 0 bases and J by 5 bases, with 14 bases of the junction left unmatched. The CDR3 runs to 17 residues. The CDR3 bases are TGTGCCAGCAGCGTAGACCCGACTAGCTACCCAGTCCACGAGCAGTACTTC. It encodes CASSVDPTSYPVHEQYF. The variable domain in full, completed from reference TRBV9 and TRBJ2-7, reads DSGVTQTPKHLITATGQRVTLRCSPRSGDLSVYWYQQSLDQGLQFLIQYYNGEERAKGNILERFSAQQFPDLHSELNLSSLELGDSALYFCASSVDPTSYPVHEQYFGPGTRLTVT.

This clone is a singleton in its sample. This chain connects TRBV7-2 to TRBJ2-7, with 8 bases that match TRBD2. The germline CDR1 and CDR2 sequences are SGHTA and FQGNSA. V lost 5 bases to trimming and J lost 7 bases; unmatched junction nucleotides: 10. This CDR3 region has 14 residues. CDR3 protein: CASSVTSATGEQYF. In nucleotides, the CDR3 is TGTGCCAGCAGCGTGACTAGCGCGACGGGGGAGCAGTACTTC.

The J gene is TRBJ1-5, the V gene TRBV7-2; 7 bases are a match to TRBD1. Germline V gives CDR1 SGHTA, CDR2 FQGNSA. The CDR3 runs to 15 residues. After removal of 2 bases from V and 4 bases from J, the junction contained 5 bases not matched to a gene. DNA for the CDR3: TGTGCCAGCAGCTTAACAGGGGTCGGAAATCAGCCCCAGCATTTT. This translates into CASSLTGVGNQPQHF. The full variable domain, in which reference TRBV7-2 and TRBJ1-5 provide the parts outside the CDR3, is GAGVSQSPSNKVTEKGKDVELRCDPISGHTALYWYRQSLGQGLEFLIYFQGNSAPDKSGLPSDRFSAERTGGSVSTLTIQRTQQEDSAVYLCASSLTGVGNQPQHFGDGTRLSIL.

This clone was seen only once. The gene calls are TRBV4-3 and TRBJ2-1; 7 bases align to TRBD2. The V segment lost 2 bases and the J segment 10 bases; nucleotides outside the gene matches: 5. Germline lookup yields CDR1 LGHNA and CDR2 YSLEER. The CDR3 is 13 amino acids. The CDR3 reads CASSQTTSREQFF. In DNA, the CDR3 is TGCGCCAGCAGCCAAACGACTAGCCGGGAGCAGTTCTTC.

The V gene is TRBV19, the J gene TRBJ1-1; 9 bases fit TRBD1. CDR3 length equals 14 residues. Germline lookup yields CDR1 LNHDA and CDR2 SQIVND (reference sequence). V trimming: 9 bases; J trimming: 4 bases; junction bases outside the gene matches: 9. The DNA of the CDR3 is TGTGCCAGCTACAGGGACAGGGAGGGCACTGAAGCTTTCTTT. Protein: CASYRDREGTEAFF.